This TCR beta chain was retrieved from a study of blood T cells in healthy people across ages. Overall study: The template switching approach captured approximately one barcoded beta molecule for every two T cells. Study-level points and caveats: It was the long-lived donors that had more naive CD4+ cells and higher diversity than aged donors.

Looked up from germline, CDR1 is SGHTA and CDR2 is FQGTGA. CDR3 length equals 16 residues. J was trimmed by 4 bases and V by 0 bases; bases with no gene match: 6. A remark on this clonotype: Its target is unknown.

Drawing of peripheral blood yielded 7.5 to 10 milliliters from each donor. Through a sample-barcoded 5' primer and a J-beta primer mix, a second PCR was run for 7 to 11 cycles. The template-switch adaptor was a 5' adaptor with 12 random nucleotides. It tagged each cDNA molecule. MiXCR was run by TCRdb on the 5' RACE reads, yielding one entry per CDR3 protein. The top ten clones hold around 10% of a sample with 1.6 million or so distinct CDR3 sequences, roughly 32% of them seen once. Sample: blood. This sequence originates from a woman under 40 in good health. The genes are TRBV7-3 and TRBJ2-1; TRBD2 matches 7 bases. CDR3 nucleotide sequence: TGTGCCAGCAGCTTAACAGCGGGAATCGGGTACAATGAGCAGTTCTTC. Its translation is CASSLTAGIGYNEQFF.